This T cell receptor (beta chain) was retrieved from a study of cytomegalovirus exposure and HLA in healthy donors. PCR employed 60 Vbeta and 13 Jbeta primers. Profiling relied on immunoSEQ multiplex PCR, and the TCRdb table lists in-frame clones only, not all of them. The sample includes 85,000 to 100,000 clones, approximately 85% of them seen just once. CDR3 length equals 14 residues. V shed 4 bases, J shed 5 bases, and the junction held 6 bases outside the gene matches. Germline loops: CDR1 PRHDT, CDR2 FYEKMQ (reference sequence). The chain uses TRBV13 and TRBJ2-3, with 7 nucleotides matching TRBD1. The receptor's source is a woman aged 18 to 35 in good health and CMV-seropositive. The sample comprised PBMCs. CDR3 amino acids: CASSSAGGLDTQYF. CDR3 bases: TGTGCCAGCAGCTCGGCAGGGGGTCTAGATACGCAGTATTTT.